This T cell receptor beta chain appears in the sequencing data of a study of cytomegalovirus exposure and HLA in healthy donors. Study-level information: An analysis done earlier identified 90 million to 120 million unique TCR beta sequences from about 179 million T cells. Study-level findings and limits: Three CMV-associated chains were confirmed in vitro to be specific for CMV antigens. An analysis that was carried out later associated 15,000 to 20,000 TCR beta sequences with HLA alleles at 0.05 false discovery rate.

Germline CDR1 reads LGHNA; CDR2 reads YSLEER. The CDR3 loop spans 13 amino acids. V was pared by 3 bases and J by 8 bases, with 7 bases of the junction left unmatched. About this clone: Its target is not known.

The PCR had 60 Vbeta and 13 Jbeta primers. Clones were sequenced by immunoSEQ multiplex PCR, and TCRdb holds only the in-frame ones, with some missing. The sample includes approximately 77,000 clones. The sequencing input was PBMCs. This clonotype was obtained from a man aged 25-45 years in good health and CMV-seronegative. The genes are TRBV4-3 and TRBJ2-7; 7 bases match TRBD2. The CDR3 spells CASSQIASGKQYF. The CDR3 coding sequence is TGCGCCAGCAGCCAGATTGCCAGCGGGAAGCAGTACTTC.